One sample yielded the 16 T cell receptor beta chains listed below, sequenced in a study of blood T cell repertoires in COVID-19. Sequenced by immunoSEQ multiplex PCR; TCRdb stores in-frame clones only, minus some. The table lists over 130,000 clones, roughly four fifths of them singletons, with more than 3.5% in the top ten. Sequenced input: peripheral blood. The source is a woman older than 75 with active or convalescent COVID-19.

This chain connects TRBV6-5 to TRBJ2-3, with D unresolved. In germline, CDR1 is MNHEY, CDR2 SVGAGI. The CDR3 has 15 residues. Trimming took off 7 bases at V and 4 bases at J, with 18 bases between the two ends. CDR3 sequence: CASTVILGQSDTQYF. CDR3 nucleotide sequence: TGTGCCAGCACCGTCATACTGGGCCAGTCAGATACGCAGTATTTT.

The V call is TRBV5-1, the J call TRBJ1-2; possible D gene TRBD1, 6 bases. CDR3 size: 12 residues. CDR1 and CDR2 from the germline V gene are SGHRS and YFSETQ. The V gene lost 2 bases and the J gene lost 7 bases, with 9 bases spanning the gap. The CDR3 DNA sequence: TGCGCCAGCAGCTTAGACAGGTTTGGCTACACCTTC. Its translation: CASSLDRFGYTF.

This clone was counted only a few times. This chain connects TRBV3-1 (or the pseudogene TRBV3-2) to TRBJ2-7; TRBD1 aligns across 8 bases. CDR3 length: 14 amino acids. J lost 4 bases, V lost 3 bases, and 5 bases had no gene match. Germline lookup yields CDR1 LGHDT and CDR2 YNNKEL (reference sequence). The CDR3 DNA is TGTGCCAGCAGCCAGATGACAGGGGAGTACGAGCAGTACTTC. This encodes CASSQMTGEYEQYF.

The gene calls are TRBV11-1 and TRBJ2-2, with 7 nucleotides matching TRBD1. The V gene's germline CDR1 is SGHAT and CDR2 FQDESV (reference sequence). Trimming took 5 bases from V and 3 from J; bases not matched to a gene: 3. There are 14 residues in the CDR3. The DNA for the CDR3 is TGTGCCAGCAGCCCCAGGGGGTACACCGGGGAGCTGTTTTTT. This sequence encodes CASSPRGYTGELFF.

The sample holds a few counts of this clone. V gene TRBV28 combines with J gene TRBJ1-2; a possible D gene is TRBD1 (6 bases). The V end was cut by 6 bases, the J end by 10 bases, with 18 bases between. Germline V lookup: CDR1 MDHEN, CDR2 SYDVKM. CDR3 length: 13 amino acids. CDR3 residues: CASRTTGNPAYTF. The CDR3 coding sequence is TGTGCCAGCAGAACAACAGGGAACCCTGCCTACACCTTC.

The rearrangement joins TRBV5-1 to TRBJ2-1; 8 bases fit TRBD1. The V and J ends lost 0 bases and 11 bases, in that order; junction bases with no gene match: 10. CDR1 is SGHRS, CDR2 YFSETQ, per germline. The CDR3 has 15 amino acids. For the CDR3, the DNA is TGCGCCAGCAGCTTGGGGCAGGGGGCCATGGTCAAGCAGTTCTTC. It encodes CASSLGQGAMVKQFF.

A single count supports this clone. V usage is TRBV18 and J usage is TRBJ1-1; perhaps TRBD1 as D (6 bases). Germline CDR1 KGHSH, CDR2 LQKENI. The V and J ends lost 3 bases and 0 bases respectively, with 20 bases between them. The CDR3 runs 18 residues. The CDR3 bases are TGTGCCAGCTCACCCGACAGGAGACTATCGAGCATGAACACTGAAGCTTTCTTT. Its translation is CASSPDRRLSSMNTEAFF.

The V and J genes are TRBV27 and TRBJ1-1; D ambiguous. The CDR3 extends over 13 amino acids. Germline CDR1 and CDR2: MNHEY and SMNVEV (reference sequence). Trimming removed 2 bases at V and 6 bases at J, with 10 bases between. The CDR3 sequence is CASSLVEDSEAFF. CDR3 DNA: TGTGCCAGCAGTTTAGTGGAGGATTCTGAAGCTTTCTTT.

The J gene is TRBJ1-3, the V gene TRBV7-6, with a tentative D call TRBD1 (6 bases). The germline V gene has CDR1 SGHVS and CDR2 FNYEAQ. The CDR3 has 16 residues. V was shortened by 2 bases and J by 0 bases, with 11 bases between the two germline ends. CDR3 in amino acids: CASSLLAQGSGNTIYF. CDR3 nucleotides: TGTGCCAGCAGCTTATTGGCACAGGGCTCTGGAAACACCATATATTTT.

The V gene is TRBV5-4, the J gene TRBJ2-7; 7 nucleotides match TRBD1. CDR1 SGHNT and CDR2 YYREEE come from the germline V gene (reference sequence). This CDR3 is 15 amino acids long. V gave up 4 bases and J gave up 0 bases; unmatched junction bases: 7. The CDR3 region has the DNA TGTGCCAGCAGCCCGGACAGGTTTAACTCCTACGAGCAGTACTTC. Protein: CASSPDRFNSYEQYF.

The gene calls are TRBV19 and TRBJ1-4, with D uncertain. Germline CDR1 LNHDA, CDR2 SQIVND (reference sequence). This CDR3 has 16 amino acids. Between the trimmed V and J ends, which lost 0 bases and 0 bases, there was a span of 8 bases. The CDR3 DNA is TGTGCCAGTAGTATAGACAGAATTGCAACTAATGAAAAACTGTTTTTT. Translated: CASSIDRIATNEKLFF.

The sample holds a few counts of this clone. The chain employs TRBV4-1 and TRBJ2-7; 8 bases line up with TRBD1. Germline V lookup: CDR1 MGHRA, CDR2 YSYEKL. The CDR3 loop spans 15 amino acids. J gave up 2 bases and V 2 bases, and 5 bases lay outside the gene matches. The CDR3 loop is CASSQPGTGAYEQYF. The CDR3 DNA reads TGCGCCAGCAGCCAACCCGGGACAGGAGCCTACGAGCAGTACTTC.

The chain carries TRBV6-5 and TRBJ2-5; 9 bases map to TRBD2. The germline V gene has CDR1 MNHEY and CDR2 SVGAGI. The CDR3 totals 11 residues. With 10 bases clipped from V and 5 bases from J, the junction kept 2 bases outside the gene matches. CDR3 DNA sequence: TGTGCCACCGGACTAGCGGAGACCCAGTACTTC. Its protein is CATGLAETQYF.

A note on this clone: Distinct nucleotide sequences in the sample also encode this CDR3. J is TRBJ1-3 and V is TRBV28; perhaps TRBD1 as D (6 bases). The CDR3 has 15 amino acids. Trimming cost V 5 bases and J 0 bases, with 11 bases left between them. The germline CDR1 and CDR2 sequences are MDHEN and SYDVKM. The CDR3 loop reads CASSETGFSGNTIYF. CDR3 coding DNA: TGTGCCAGCAGTGAGACAGGCTTCTCTGGAAACACCATATATTTT. The full variable domain, with the rest looked up from reference TRBV28 and TRBJ1-3, is DVKVTQSSRYLVKRTGEKVFLECVQDMDHENMFWYRQDPGLGLRLIYFSYDVKMKEKGDIPEGYSVSREKKERFSLILESASTNQTSMYLCASSETGFSGNTIYFGEGSWLTVV.

V is TRBV10-2 and J is TRBJ1-3, with 7 nucleotides matching TRBD1. CDR1 is WSHSY and CDR2 is SAAADI in the germline V gene. The CDR3 length is 15 residues. Trimming took 6 bases from V and 1 from J; bases not matched to a gene: 6. The CDR3 reads CASRRSGGSGNTIYF. CDR3 bases: TGCGCCAGCAGGAGATCAGGGGGGTCTGGAAACACCATATATTTT.

This clone was observed a single time. The CDR3 here is CASSPKGQNYGYTF. Here the CDR3 DNA reads TGTGCCAGCTCACCAAAGGGACAGAACTATGGCTACACCTTC. The chain employs TRBV18 and TRBJ1-2, with 7 bases aligning to TRBD1. This CDR3 has 14 amino acids. The germline gives CDR1 KGHSH, CDR2 LQKENI. J was trimmed by 2 bases and V by 2 bases; bases with no gene match: 2.